Each of the 24 T cell receptor beta chains below was sequenced from the same sample in a study of post-analysis software for immune sequencing data (dated by TCRdb to the mid-2010s). Library generation was performed with PCR. The listed sequencing device is Illumina HiSeq 2500. Unique molecular identifiers were incorporated into TCR beta cDNA libraries to reduce PCR and sequencing biases. Using fastp trimming at Q25 and MiXCR clonotype assembly, TCRdb reanalyzed the public sequencing data and kept in-frame beta chains. Rows are unified per CDR3 protein, each entry keeping the most common DNA and genes. The sample table records roughly 650,000 distinct CDR3 sequences; 59% of these occur just once. The ten largest clones take up 11% of the sample. No cognate antigen is known for these TCRs. Study-wide conclusions, independent of this receptor: Significantly higher frequencies in patients than in controls were found for roughly 5 TRBV segments, including TRBV5-6, TRBV5-1 and TRBV20-1.

Sequencing was performed on blood. The receptors here all came from a girl aged 2 to 9 with multiple sclerosis.

CDR3 sequence reads: CSATGTGGTGEQYF. The DNA of the CDR3 is TGCAGTGCCACGGGGACAGGGGGCACAGGCGAGCAGTACTTC. The rearrangement joins TRBV20-1 to TRBJ2-7; TRBD1 matches at 12 bases. Germline CDR1 DFQATT, CDR2 SNEGSKA (reference sequence). CDR3 length equals 14 residues. The J segment lost 6 bases and the V segment lost 6 bases, leaving 9 bases of the junction unmatched.

This clonotype was seen more than once but under ten times. Here the CDR3 DNA reads TGTGCCACCAGTGACCCCCGTTTAACAGTATCCAGCACAGATACGCAGTATTTT. Amino acids: CATSDPRLTVSSTDTQYF. V gene TRBV24-1 combines with J gene TRBJ2-3, with no clear D. V shed 4 bases and J shed 0 bases, with 19 bases lying between them. This CDR3 contains 18 residues. The germline V gene has CDR1 KGHDR and CDR2 SFDVKD.

The chain is built from TRBV29-1 and TRBJ2-5; D unclear. This CDR3 is 15 amino acids long. The V gene's germline CDR1 is SQVTM and CDR2 ANQGSEA. V lost 4 bases and J lost 4, with 19 bases in between. Here the CDR3 reads CSVGPSVLIGETQYF. The CDR3 nucleotides are TGCAGCGTTGGCCCCAGTGTTCTAATCGGAGAGACCCAGTACTTC.

The rearrangement links TRBV3-1 to TRBJ2-1; 7 bases match TRBD1. Germline V gene lookup returns CDR1 LGHDT and CDR2 YNNKEL (reference sequence). The CDR3 has 14 residues. The V segment lost 0 bases and the J segment 10 bases; nucleotides outside the gene matches: 6. CDR3 residues: CASSQDEGGREQFF. The CDR3 DNA reads as TGTGCCAGCAGCCAAGATGAAGGGGGCAGGGAGCAGTTCTTC.

The chain couples TRBV29-1 to TRBJ2-5; 10 bases line up with TRBD1. The last part of the DNA fits TRBJ2-7 better; the J call may be wrong. Germline CDR1 reads SQVTM; CDR2 reads ANQGSEA. The CDR3 is 14 amino acids. This chain's CDR3 is CSVDPGTGEGEQYF. In DNA form, the CDR3 reads TGCAGCGTTGACCCCGGGACAGGGGAGGGCGAGCAGTACTTC.

The V call is TRBV10-3, the J call TRBJ2-7, with 7 positions matching TRBD1. CDR3 size: 13 residues. Germline loops: CDR1 ENHRY, CDR2 SYGVKD. After removal of 0 bases from V and 6 bases from J, the junction contained 2 bases not matched to a gene. Written as DNA, the CDR3 is TGTGCCATCAGTGAGTCGACAGGGATCGAGCAGTACTTC. This sequence encodes CAISESTGIEQYF.

The chain uses TRBV12-3 or TRBV12-4 and TRBJ1-4; D is uncertain. Trimming removed 6 bases at V and 3 bases at J, with 11 bases between. The CDR3 covers 14 residues. CDR3 loop: CASSLRAANEKLFF. CDR3 DNA: TGTGCCAGCAGCCTGCGGGCAGCTAATGAAAAACTGTTTTTT.

The chain couples TRBV5-1 to TRBJ2-4, with D tentatively TRBD2 (5 bases). Germline V CDR1 and CDR2: SGHRS, YFSETQ. The CDR3 runs to 17 residues. The V and J ends lost 1 base and 5 bases respectively, with 19 bases between them. This chain's CDR3 is CASSLRARLDGENIQYF. The CDR3 bases are TGCGCCAGCAGCTTGAGGGCCCGTTTGGACGGGGAAAACATTCAGTACTTC.

The chain joins TRBV20-1 to TRBJ2-1; 10 positions match TRBD2. CDR3 length: 15 amino acids. CDR1 and CDR2 from the germline V gene are DFQATT and SNEGSKA (reference sequence). Trimming cost V 5 bases and J 5 bases; bases outside gene matches: 9. CDR3 in amino acids: CSAQRRAGGNNEQFF. CDR3 bases: TGCAGTGCTCAAAGACGAGCGGGAGGGAACAATGAGCAGTTCTTC.

The chain recombines TRBV5-5 with TRBJ1-2, with D possibly TRBD1 on 6 matching bases. This CDR3 is 15 amino acids long. V shed 3 bases and J shed 8 bases, with 20 bases lying between them. Germline loops: CDR1 SGHKS, CDR2 YYEKEE (reference sequence). The DNA for the CDR3 is TGTGCCAGCAGCTCTTCCAACGGGGGCGACGGAGGCTACACCTTC. It is translated as CASSSSNGGDGGYTF.

The V call is TRBV28, the J call TRBJ2-5, with a possible D match to TRBD2 (6 bases). V lost 7 bases and J lost 2, with 14 bases in between. CDR1 and CDR2 from the germline V gene are MDHEN and SYDVKM. CDR3 length equals 14 residues. The CDR3: CASIPRGRQETQYF. The CDR3 DNA is TGTGCCAGCATCCCTCGGGGGAGGCAAGAGACCCAGTACTTC.

This clonotype was found once. The V and J genes are TRBV18 and TRBJ1-2; perhaps TRBD1 as D (6 bases). Looked up from germline, CDR1 is KGHSH and CDR2 is LQKENI. The V gene lost 3 bases and the J gene lost 5 bases, with 16 bases spanning the gap. The CDR3 length is 15 residues. The CDR3 DNA reads as TGTGCCAGCTCACCCCGGGAGACAGGAGATTATGGCTACACCTTC. This codes for CASSPRETGDYGYTF.

V and J are TRBV29-1 and TRBJ2-1; D unresolved. The CDR3 loop spans 15 amino acids. V was shortened by 1 base and J by 0 bases, with 10 bases between the two germline ends. Germline V CDR1 and CDR2: SQVTM, ANQGSEA. Written as DNA, the CDR3 is TGCAGCGTTGAAGGGGTCATGGGCTCCTACAATGAGCAGTTCTTC. Translated: CSVEGVMGSYNEQFF.

This clonotype was found many times. The V gene is TRBV7-9, the J gene TRBJ2-5; no clear D. This CDR3 spans 12 amino acids. Germline CDR1 reads SEHNR; CDR2 reads FQNEAQ (reference sequence). Trimming pared 5 bases from V and 4 bases from J, leaving 8 bases between. This chain's CDR3 is CASSPTGETQYF. The CDR3 DNA reads as TGTGCCAGCAGCCCCACGGGAGAGACCCAGTACTTC.

This clonotype was seen only once. The chain combines TRBV20-1 with TRBJ2-1; 9 bases match TRBD2. Germline CDR1 reads DFQATT; CDR2 reads SNEGSKA (reference sequence). V lost 7 bases, J lost 7 bases, and 17 bases stayed unmatched. This CDR3 spans 16 amino acids. CDR3 in DNA: TGCAGTGGAGACCCTTTTGGCGGGAGGGCCAGGAATGAGCAGTTCTTC. Protein sequence: CSGDPFGGRARNEQFF.

Details on this clonotype: This may be a read error: a much more frequent sequence differs by one nucleotide. The chain joins TRBV4-3 to TRBJ2-1; D is possibly TRBD1 (6 bases). The CDR3 sequence is 14 residues long. V lost 5 bases, J lost 4 bases, and 12 bases lay in between. Germline CDR1 is LGHNA and CDR2 is YSLEER. The CDR3 here is CASSLRTAYNEQFF. Written as DNA, the CDR3 is TGCGCCAGCAGCTTACGGACAGCTTACAATGAGCAGTTCTTC.

The genes are TRBV15 and TRBJ2-7; 8 bases fit TRBD1. This CDR3 contains 14 residues. Trimming at V came to 3 bases and at J to 2 bases, leaving 3 bases not matched to a gene. Germline V CDR1 and CDR2: LNHNV, YYDKDF (reference sequence). Here the CDR3 reads CATSSLDRAYEQYF. The CDR3 DNA reads TGTGCCACCAGCAGCCTGGACAGGGCCTACGAGCAGTACTTC.

This clonotype was observed once. J is TRBJ2-1 and V is TRBV27, with TRBD2 as a possible D gene (6 bases). Trimming took 2 bases from V and 10 from J, leaving 9 bases between them. CDR3 length: 12 amino acids. Germline V gene data show CDR1 as MNHEY and CDR2 as SMNVEV (reference sequence). CDR3 loop: CASSLDGLEQFF. The CDR3 region has the DNA TGTGCCAGCAGTTTAGATGGACTAGAGCAGTTCTTC.

This chain links TRBV10-3 with TRBJ1-1; D is unclear. CDR1 and CDR2 from the germline V gene are ENHRY and SYGVKD. Trimming stripped 3 bases from V and 8 bases from J, with 7 bases between. This CDR3 region has 11 residues. CDR3 sequence reads: CAISESGEAFF. CDR3 sequence (DNA): TGTGCCATCAGTGAATCTGGGGAAGCTTTCTTT.

The V gene is TRBV20-1, the J gene TRBJ2-5, with D perhaps being TRBD1 or TRBD2 (5 bases each). The CDR3 loop spans 15 amino acids. Germline lookup yields CDR1 DFQATT and CDR2 SNEGSKA (reference sequence). Trimming removed 3 bases at V and 4 bases at J, with 18 bases between. CDR3 sequence reads: CSASPRGPLGETQYF. As DNA, the CDR3 is TGCAGTGCTAGTCCCCGGGGACCACTAGGAGAGACCCAGTACTTC.

This CDR3 reads CASSLTGNHYGYTF. The DNA for the CDR3 is TGTGCCAGCAGTTTGACGGGGAACCATTATGGCTACACCTTC. The gene calls are TRBV12-3 or TRBV12-4 and TRBJ1-2, with D hard to call. Deletions cut 3 bases from V and 5 bases from J, with 13 bases between. The CDR3 has 14 residues.

V usage is TRBV12-3 or TRBV12-4 and J usage is TRBJ2-7, with D possibly being TRBD1 or TRBD2 (5 bases each). V was shortened by 6 bases and J by 0 bases, with 15 bases between the two germline ends. The CDR3 runs 15 residues. This chain's CDR3 is CASSTLADSSYEQYF. CDR3 in DNA: TGTGCCAGCAGCACGCTAGCCGACAGCTCCTACGAGCAGTACTTC.

The V and J genes are TRBV27 and TRBJ2-1, with D perhaps matching TRBD1 or TRBD2 (6 bases each). Per the germline V gene, CDR1 is MNHEY and CDR2 is SMNVEV (reference sequence). CDR3 length: 16 amino acids. V was clipped by 8 bases and J by 8 bases, with 25 bases between them. This CDR3 is CASGIEGGYQWDEQFF. Written as DNA, the CDR3 is TGTGCCAGCGGGATCGAGGGGGGTTACCAATGGGATGAGCAGTTCTTC.

V is TRBV6-5 and J is TRBJ1-1; the D gene is possibly TRBD1 (6 bases). The CDR3 loop spans 13 amino acids. V was clipped by 7 bases and J by 3 bases, with 12 bases between them. Per the germline V gene, CDR1 is MNHEY and CDR2 is SVGAGI. For the CDR3, the DNA is TGTGCCAGCAACGAGGGGGGATACACTGAAGCTTTCTTT. This sequence encodes CASNEGGYTEAFF.